This passage covers 27 T cell receptor beta chains from one sample sequenced in a study of human T cells and chemical hapten exposure (dated by TCRdb to the early 2020s). In light of the paper, this sample's time point label describes: healthy volunteer bleed at 2 weeks. Total RNA was extracted from unfractionated whole blood that had been collected in Tempus Blood RNA tubes. The library relied on RACE. TCRdb lists the instrument as NextSeq 500. TCRdb reprocessing: public reads trimmed at Q25 with fastp, clones called with MiXCR, in-frame beta chains kept. Identical CDR3 protein sequences are pooled into one entry, listed with their most common genes and DNA. This sample lists roughly 100,000 distinct CDR3 sequences; approximately 9% were detected once. The ten largest clones capture roughly 3.1% of the sample. Sequencing was done on a sample of whole blood. These receptors all come from a female donor in good health. Some clones in this sample may be carry-over from other donors' samples.

The sample holds a few counts of this clonotype. V gene TRBV2 combines with J gene TRBJ2-7, with 10 bases aligning to TRBD1. The CDR3 is 14 amino acids. Unmatched junction bases numbered 8, after V lost 5 bases and J lost 7 bases. CDR1 and CDR2 from the germline V gene are SNHLY and FYNNEI. CDR3 loop: CASSIDRGPGEQYF. The DNA for the CDR3 is TGTGCCAGCAGTATAGACAGGGGGCCGGGAGAGCAGTACTTC.

In this sample, this clonotype turned up many times. The chain links TRBV7-9 to TRBJ1-5; no definite D call. V gave up 4 bases and J gave up 5 bases, with 12 bases separating them. The germline V gene has CDR1 SEHNR and CDR2 FQNEAQ (reference sequence). The CDR3 sequence is 14 residues long. CDR3 DNA: TGTGCCAGCAGCTCTGGCTGGGCGGATCAGCCCCAGCATTTT. This gives the protein CASSSGWADQPQHF.

This clonotype came up many times. The chain combines TRBV30 with TRBJ2-7; tentative D call: TRBD1 (5 bases). Looked up from germline, CDR1 is GTSNPN and CDR2 is SVGIG (reference sequence). This CDR3 comprises 12 residues. Trimming left V 2 bases short and J 5 bases short, with 10 bases between. The CDR3 reads CAWSKGINEQYF. The CDR3 DNA reads TGTGCCTGGAGTAAGGGGATCAACGAGCAGTACTTC.

At least ten counts were recorded for this clonotype. The V gene is TRBV12-3 or TRBV12-4, the J gene TRBJ2-3; TRBD2 matches 14 bases. The V gene end was trimmed by 3 bases and the J gene end by 6 bases; junction bases not matched to a gene: 5. The CDR3 contains 16 residues. The CDR3 sequence is CASSLGLAGEGDTQYF. The CDR3 DNA reads TGTGCCAGCAGTTTGGGACTAGCGGGAGAGGGCGATACGCAGTATTTT.

Only a few counts were recorded for this clonotype. The chain employs TRBV27 and TRBJ1-2; D call uncertain. CDR3 length: 13 residues. V was clipped by 6 bases and J by 4 bases, with 12 bases between them. Germline-derived CDR1 and CDR2 are MNHEY and SMNVEV (reference sequence). This CDR3 reads CASSLTPLYGYTF. CDR3 DNA sequence: TGTGCCAGCAGCTTGACACCGCTCTATGGCTACACCTTC.

The V gene is TRBV25-1, the J gene TRBJ2-1, with D maybe TRBD2 (6 bases). The CDR3 has 15 residues. The ends were cut back, 4 bases at V and 0 bases at J, with 10 bases in the middle. The germline gives CDR1 MGHDK, CDR2 SYGVNS. The chain's CDR3 is CASSVGGPSYNEQFF. The CDR3 DNA reads as TGTGCCAGCAGTGTCGGAGGGCCCTCCTACAATGAGCAGTTCTTC.

The chain employs TRBV11-2 and TRBJ1-2, with D uncertain. V was shortened by 4 bases and J by 3 bases, with 21 bases between the two germline ends. Germline V gives CDR1 SGHAT, CDR2 FQNNGV. The CDR3 covers 17 residues. CDR3 region: CASSSVRGVSGDYGYTF. CDR3 sequence (DNA): TGTGCCAGCAGCTCTGTCCGAGGAGTTTCCGGGGACTATGGCTACACCTTC.

On this clonotype itself: One base away lies a much larger clone, so this may be a sequencing read error. The conserved phenylalanine or tryptophan normally closing the CDR3 is absent here, so this likely arose from a read error. V gene TRBV3-1 combines with J gene TRBJ2-3, with a tentative D call TRBD1 (5 bases). The ends were cut back, 3 bases at V and 6 bases at J, with 16 bases in the middle. Germline-derived CDR1 and CDR2 are LGHDT and YNNKEL (reference sequence). The CDR3 is 15 residues long. CDR3 in amino acids: CASSHTLAGMDTQYS. CDR3 DNA sequence: TGTGCCAGCAGCCATACCCTGGCAGGGATGGATACGCAGTATTCT.

There are many counts of this clonotype. The genes are TRBV19 and TRBJ2-2, with 14 bases matching TRBD2. The CDR3 consists of 17 residues. Germline assignment: CDR1 LNHDA and CDR2 SQIVND (reference sequence). The V and J ends lost 3 bases and 6 bases, in that order; junction bases with no gene match: 6. CDR3 sequence reads: CASSMRGLAGEAGELFF. The CDR3 coding sequence is TGTGCCAGTAGTATGCGGGGACTAGCGGGAGAGGCCGGGGAGCTGTTTTTT.

The chain carries TRBV29-1 and TRBJ1-1; D unresolved. The CDR3 has 14 amino acids. Germline loops: CDR1 SQVTM, CDR2 ANQGSEA. Between the trimmed V and J ends, which lost 5 bases and 0 bases, there was a span of 13 bases. Here the CDR3 DNA reads TGCAGCGTTCGAGGACGGTCGATGAACACTGAAGCTTTCTTT. Residues: CSVRGRSMNTEAFF. The entire variable domain, with the rest obtained from reference TRBV29-1 and TRBJ1-1, is as follows: SAVISQKPSRDICQRGTSLTIQCQVDSQVTMMFWYRQQPGQSLTLIATANQGSEATYESGFVIDKFPISRPNLTFSTLTVSNMSPEDSSIYLCSVRGRSMNTEAFFGQGTRLTVV.

This clonotype was detected a few times. The chain is built from TRBV29-1 and TRBJ1-1; D is undetermined. Between the trimmed V and J ends, which lost 3 bases and 0 bases, there was a span of 11 bases. The CDR3 runs 14 residues. Germline values: CDR1 SQVTM, CDR2 ANQGSEA. The CDR3, as DNA: TGCAGCGTTGATTTTCGGTCCATGAACACTGAAGCTTTCTTT. It codes for CSVDFRSMNTEAFF.

The genes are TRBV29-1 and TRBJ1-1; TRBD1 matches 10 bases. The CDR3 extends over 14 amino acids. V lost 6 bases, J lost 1 base, and 5 bases stayed unmatched. The germline CDR1 and CDR2 sequences are SQVTM and ANQGSEA. The CDR3 DNA reads TGCAGCGTCGGGACAGGGGACCAGAACACTGAAGCTTTCTTT. It specifies CSVGTGDQNTEAFF.

In this sample, this clonotype turned up many times. The chain links TRBV5-1 to TRBJ1-1, with D uncertain. Germline assignment: CDR1 SGHRS and CDR2 YFSETQ. The CDR3 covers 15 residues. The V end lost 0 bases, the J end lost 3 bases, and 12 bases lay between the germline ends. The CDR3 region is CASSLVGPRYTEAFF. DNA for the CDR3: TGCGCCAGCAGCTTGGTGGGCCCTAGGTACACTGAAGCTTTCTTT.

This clonotype appeared a few times. V and J are TRBV10-3 and TRBJ2-3; unclear D gene. This CDR3 is 14 amino acids long. The V gene lost 0 bases and the J gene lost 4 bases, with 8 bases spanning the gap. Germline CDR1 ENHRY, CDR2 SYGVKD. CDR3 region: CAISESKRADTQYF. The CDR3 nucleotides are TGTGCCATCAGTGAGTCGAAGCGTGCAGATACGCAGTATTTT.

The chain recombines TRBV6-2 or TRBV6-3 with TRBJ2-5, with TRBD1 matching 10 bases. Trimming took 5 bases from V and 5 from J; bases not matched to a gene: 8. This CDR3 comprises 15 residues. Germline CDR1 reads MNHEY; CDR2 reads SVGEGT. The CDR3: CASSKDRGQRETQYF. The CDR3 nucleotides read TGTGCCAGCAGTAAAGACAGGGGGCAGCGTGAGACCCAGTACTTC.

The sample holds many counts of this clonotype. The chain has TRBV25-1 and TRBJ2-7; 7 positions agree with TRBD2. The CDR3 is 12 residues long. CDR1 and CDR2 from the germline V gene are MGHDK and SYGVNS. After removal of 5 bases from V and 6 bases from J, the junction contained 4 bases not matched to a gene. The DNA of the CDR3 is TGTGCCAGCAGTAGCGGGATGACCGAGCAGTACTTC. Its protein is CASSSGMTEQYF.

As regards this clonotype: Its ends do not fully match the called genes, so a read error is possible. V is TRBV7-9 and J is TRBJ2-1; D possibly corresponds to TRBD2 (5 bases). The germline gives CDR1 SEHNR, CDR2 FQNEAQ (reference sequence). The CDR3 consists of 13 residues. The CDR3 is CASSLAMNNEQFF. CDR3 nucleotides: TGTGCCAGCAGCCTAGCAATGAACAATGAGCAGTTCTTC.

This clonotype was counted a few times. V and J are TRBV20-1 and TRBJ2-1, with 10 bases aligning to TRBD1. This CDR3 spans 14 amino acids. The V gene end was trimmed by 4 bases and the J gene end by 7 bases; junction bases not matched to a gene: 7. Germline values: CDR1 DFQATT, CDR2 SNEGSKA (reference sequence). CDR3 residues: CSATPGQGRNEQFF. CDR3 DNA: TGCAGTGCTACGCCGGGACAGGGGAGGAATGAGCAGTTCTTC.

The chain has TRBV28 and TRBJ2-5; tentatively, D is TRBD2 (5 bases). The V end lost 8 bases, the J end lost 3 bases, and 13 bases lay between the germline ends. Germline V gene sequence: CDR1 MDHEN, CDR2 SYDVKM. This CDR3 contains 13 residues. CDR3 coding DNA: TGTGCCAGCCGGATCACGGAGGAAGAGACCCAGTACTTC. Translation gives CASRITEEETQYF.

There are a few counts of this clonotype. The chain has TRBV20-1 and TRBJ2-3; 9 nucleotides align to TRBD2. This CDR3 region has 17 residues. Germline V gene sequence: CDR1 DFQATT, CDR2 SNEGSKA (reference sequence). V shed 3 bases, J shed 0 bases, and the junction held 10 bases outside the gene matches. CDR3 sequence: CSARIILAGISTDTQYF. In DNA, the CDR3 is TGCAGTGCTAGGATCATTCTAGCGGGGATTAGCACAGATACGCAGTATTTT.

V and J are TRBV10-3 and TRBJ2-5; D call uncertain. V was cut by 0 bases and J by 0 bases, with 14 bases left in between. The CDR3 has 17 residues. Germline CDR1 ENHRY, CDR2 SYGVKD. This CDR3 reads CAISESGRAPYQETQYF. The CDR3 DNA reads TGTGCCATCAGTGAGTCCGGTCGAGCTCCGTACCAAGAGACCCAGTACTTC.

This sequence joins TRBV27 and TRBJ2-3; D is perhaps TRBD2 (6 bases). Germline V gene lookup returns CDR1 MNHEY and CDR2 SMNVEV (reference sequence). This CDR3 region has 14 residues. V dropped 5 bases and J dropped 2 bases, with 11 bases sitting between them. CDR3 sequence (DNA): TGTGCCAGCAGTCAAGGACTACCCACAGATACGCAGTATTTT. Its protein product is CASSQGLPTDTQYF.

Ten or more counts support this clonotype. The J gene is TRBJ1-3, the V gene TRBV4-3; unclear D gene. The germline CDR1 and CDR2 sequences are LGHNA and YSLEER. The CDR3 sequence is 15 residues long. Trimming shortened V by 4 bases and J by 3 bases, and 13 bases separated the two germline ends. CDR3 in amino acids: CASSPGAEGGNTIYF. The CDR3 DNA sequence: TGCGCCAGCAGCCCAGGAGCGGAGGGTGGAAACACCATATATTTT.

This sequence joins TRBV28 and TRBJ2-3; D is uncertain. Germline assignment: CDR1 MDHEN and CDR2 SYDVKM. The CDR3 totals 17 residues. V was shortened by 1 base and J by 0 bases, with 14 bases between the two germline ends. The CDR3 protein is CASSLSVSSTSTDTQYF. The CDR3 bases are TGTGCCAGCAGTTTATCGGTTAGTTCTACTAGCACAGATACGCAGTATTTT.

This rearrangement joins TRBV28 to TRBJ2-1, with 9 nucleotides matching TRBD1. V shed 5 bases, J shed 5 bases, and the junction held 7 bases outside the gene matches. The germline gives CDR1 MDHEN, CDR2 SYDVKM. The CDR3 contains 15 residues. The CDR3 sequence is CASSTPGQGNNEQFF. CDR3 in DNA: TGTGCCAGCAGTACTCCGGGACAGGGTAACAATGAGCAGTTCTTC. Full variable domain (outside the CDR3, taken from reference TRBV28 and TRBJ2-1): DVKVTQSSRYLVKRTGEKVFLECVQDMDHENMFWYRQDPGLGLRLIYFSYDVKMKEKGDIPEGYSVSREKKERFSLILESASTNQTSMYLCASSTPGQGNNEQFFGPGTRLTVL.

This rearrangement joins TRBV5-1 to TRBJ2-1; 9 bases map to TRBD2. With V trimmed by 4 bases and J by 6 bases, 5 bases remained unmatched. The CDR3 is 14 residues long. The germline CDR1 and CDR2 sequences are SGHRS and YFSETQ. The CDR3, as DNA: TGCGCCAGCAGCATTAGCGGGAGTCGCAATGAGCAGTTCTTC. It codes for CASSISGSRNEQFF.

This chain uses TRBV6-2 or TRBV6-3 with TRBJ2-1, with D possibly matching TRBD1 (5 bases). The V gene's germline CDR1 is MNHEY and CDR2 SVGEGT. The germline V and J ends were trimmed by 6 bases and 7 bases, with 19 bases remaining between them. The CDR3 spans 15 residues. In DNA, the CDR3 is TGTGCCAGCAGCCTTGATCCGGGCAGGGTGAATGAGCAGTTCTTC. This translates into CASSLDPGRVNEQFF.